What follows are 29 T cell receptor beta chains derived from one specimen sequenced in a study of CD8 T cells in Susac syndrome. About 0.5 to 1 ug RNA was reverse transcribed with random hexamers. TCRdb analysed the immunoSEQ multiplex PCR reads with MiXCR anew, one entry per CDR3 protein. Here the sample spans fewer than 200,000 distinct CDR3 sequences, around 94% being singletons. Material: CD4+ T cells from PBMCs. The receptors shown here come from a human donor with Susac syndrome.

The V gene is TRBV5-4, the J gene TRBJ1-2; a possible D gene is TRBD1 (5 bases). The CDR3 has 16 residues. The germline V gene encodes CDR1 SGHNT and CDR2 YYREEE (reference sequence). The V gene lost 4 bases and the J gene lost 8 bases, with 24 bases spanning the gap. The CDR3 DNA reads as TGTGCCAGCAGCCCACCCAGGACAAACTATGGATCGGGCTACACCTTC. Amino acids: CASSPPRTNYGSGYTF.

The chain carries TRBV12-3 or TRBV12-4 and TRBJ1-2, with D possibly TRBD1 on 6 matching bases. V lost 2 bases to trimming and J lost 4 bases, with 11 bases between them. This CDR3 has 14 residues. The CDR3 reads CASSLQGMLYGYTF. The CDR3 bases are TGTGCCAGCAGTTTACAGGGGATGCTCTATGGCTACACCTTC.

V is TRBV4-2 and J is TRBJ1-3; D call uncertain. Germline CDR1 LGHNA, CDR2 YNFKEQ. The CDR3 consists of 13 residues. The ends were cut back, 3 bases at V and 8 bases at J, with 11 bases in the middle. DNA for the CDR3: TGTGCCAGCAGCCATCCCTCCCCGGACACCATATATTTT. This translates into CASSHPSPDTIYF.

This clonotype was recorded only once. This rearrangement joins TRBV6-6 to TRBJ2-7, with D perhaps matching TRBD2 (6 bases). Per the germline V gene, CDR1 is MNHNY and CDR2 is SVGAGI (reference sequence). This CDR3 spans 16 amino acids. Trimming removed 6 bases at V and 2 bases at J, with 20 bases between. The CDR3 DNA is TGTGCCAGCAGCCACATGGGTAGCGGAGGGGCCTACGAGCAGTACTTC. It codes for CASSHMGSGGAYEQYF.

The chain has TRBV4-3 and TRBJ2-7; TRBD2 matches at 8 bases. The trim removed 0 bases at V and 9 bases at J, leaving 4 bases unmatched. From germline, CDR1 is LGHNA and CDR2 YSLEER. The CDR3 totals 13 residues. The CDR3 DNA reads TGCGCCAGCAGCCAAGATCCGGGGACTAGGCAGTACTTC. This codes for CASSQDPGTRQYF.

The chain joins TRBV5-1 to TRBJ1-2; D is possibly TRBD1 (5 bases). The CDR3 totals 14 residues. Trimming removed 0 bases from V and 8 bases from J, with 14 bases in between. The germline V gene has CDR1 SGHRS and CDR2 YFSETQ. CDR3 loop: CASSLGDGLGGYTF. CDR3 bases: TGCGCCAGCAGCTTGGGGGACGGACTAGGAGGCTACACCTTC.

This clonotype was picked up one time. The chain recombines TRBV10-3 with TRBJ2-7; D uncertain. V shed 5 bases and J shed 3 bases, with 5 bases lying between them. The CDR3 spans 11 residues. CDR1 and CDR2 from the germline V gene are ENHRY and SYGVKD. The CDR3, as DNA: TGTGCCATCAGTCCGGGCTACGAGCAGTACTTC. The encoded protein is CAISPGYEQYF.

This clonotype was seen only once. The chain combines TRBV2 with TRBJ2-2; possibly TRBD1 for D (5 bases). Germline V CDR1 and CDR2: SNHLY, FYNNEI. The CDR3 length is 15 residues. The V gene lost 2 bases and the J gene lost 6 bases, with 13 bases spanning the gap. CDR3 DNA: TGTGCCAGCAGTGAACTGGGGCAGGGCGCCGGGGAGCTGTTTTTT. Its protein product is CASSELGQGAGELFF.

The chain carries TRBV18 and TRBJ1-1; D may be TRBD1 (6 bases). V was clipped by 2 bases and J by 8 bases, with 15 bases between them. This CDR3 is 14 amino acids long. The germline CDR1 and CDR2 sequences are KGHSH and LQKENI. CDR3 protein: CASSPGPGGLEAFF. The CDR3 DNA follows: TGTGCCAGCTCACCAGGTCCGGGGGGGCTGGAAGCTTTCTTT.

This chain joins TRBV2 and TRBJ1-5, with D perhaps TRBD1 (5 bases). The CDR3 totals 14 residues. Germline CDR1 and CDR2: SNHLY and FYNNEI. The V end was cut by 8 bases, the J end by 2 bases, with 13 bases between. The CDR3 coding sequence is TGTGCCAGCCTTCCGACAGCGGGCAATCAGCCCCAGCATTTT. Protein product: CASLPTAGNQPQHF.

In its sample, this clonotype was seen once. V and J are TRBV20-1 and TRBJ2-7; D is possibly TRBD2 (7 bases). From germline, CDR1 is DFQATT and CDR2 SNEGSKA (reference sequence). V was clipped by 7 bases and J by 1 base, with 11 bases between them. The CDR3 length is 12 residues. The CDR3 sequence: CSVEGGSYEQYF. The CDR3 DNA sequence: TGCAGTGTTGAGGGGGGGTCCTACGAGCAGTACTTC.

This clonotype appeared once. The V call is TRBV7-9, the J call TRBJ2-3; no definite D call. CDR1 is SEHNR and CDR2 is FQNEAQ in the germline V gene (reference sequence). Between the trimmed V and J ends, which lost 4 bases and 5 bases, there was a span of 13 bases. This CDR3 comprises 14 residues. CDR3 bases: TGTGCCAGCAGCTCCCGGACCTGGAAAGATACGCAGTATTTT. Its protein product is CASSSRTWKDTQYF.

The rearrangement uses TRBV13 and TRBJ1-5, with 7 bases lining up with TRBD1. The CDR3 is made up of 17 amino acids. Trimming took 0 bases from V and 0 from J; bases not matched to a gene: 5. Germline CDR1 reads PRHDT; CDR2 reads FYEKMQ (reference sequence). The CDR3 protein is CASSLGGTAYSNQPQHF. The CDR3 nucleotides are TGTGCCAGCAGCTTAGGCGGGACAGCTTATAGCAATCAGCCCCAGCATTTT.

This chain links TRBV6-5 with TRBJ1-1; D unclear. In germline, CDR1 is MNHEY, CDR2 SVGAGI. The CDR3 length is 15 residues. The V end lost 0 bases, the J end lost 3 bases, and 11 bases lay between the germline ends. This chain's CDR3 is CASSYSGIQDTEAFF. DNA for the CDR3: TGTGCCAGCAGTTACTCTGGTATTCAGGACACTGAAGCTTTCTTT.

This chain connects TRBV29-1 to TRBJ2-1, with D uncertain. CDR3 length: 13 residues. From germline, CDR1 is SQVTM and CDR2 ANQGSEA. The ends were cut back, 5 bases at V and 7 bases at J, with 15 bases in the middle. The CDR3 DNA reads as TGCAGCGTTCCCGGACCCCGGTGGAATGAGCAGTTCTTC. It encodes CSVPGPRWNEQFF.

The rearrangement uses TRBV12-3 or TRBV12-4 and TRBJ1-2; 10 bases map to TRBD1. The V and J ends lost 5 bases and 4 bases, in that order; junction bases with no gene match: 4. This CDR3 has 14 amino acids. The CDR3 DNA follows: TGTGCCAGCAGTCCCTGGACAGGGGGCTATGGCTACACCTTC. This translates into CASSPWTGGYGYTF.

The CDR3 region has the DNA TGTGCCAGCAGTGCCCCGGGACAGATCCAAGAGACCCAGTACTTC. It codes for CASSAPGQIQETQYF. The rearrangement joins TRBV12-3 or TRBV12-4 to TRBJ2-5; 7 positions match TRBD1. The CDR3 sequence is 15 residues long. Trimming removed 5 bases from V and 1 base from J; junction bases left unmatched: 7.

This chain connects TRBV19 to TRBJ1-2; D unresolved. This CDR3 comprises 11 residues. Germline V gives CDR1 LNHDA, CDR2 SQIVND (reference sequence). With 5 bases removed from V and 14 bases from J, the gap between germline ends came to 15 bases. The CDR3 region is CASSFDLSSTF. In DNA form, the CDR3 reads TGTGCCAGTAGTTTCGATCTGAGCTCGACCTTC.

This chain joins TRBV20-1 and TRBJ2-1; 9 bases are shared with TRBD1. The CDR3 has 15 residues. With V trimmed by 7 bases and J by 5 bases, 12 bases remained unmatched. In germline, CDR1 is DFQATT, CDR2 SNEGSKA (reference sequence). DNA for the CDR3: TGCAGTGGCCAGTCCGGACAGGGGATCCACAATGAGCAGTTCTTC. This codes for CSGQSGQGIHNEQFF.

CDR3 loop: CAWTPQQGKLFF. CDR3 sequence (DNA): TGTGCCTGGACACCTCAGCAGGGAAAACTGTTTTTT. The chain links TRBV30 to TRBJ1-4; tentative D call: TRBD1 (5 bases). Germline lookup yields CDR1 GTSNPN and CDR2 SVGIG (reference sequence). The germline V and J ends were trimmed by 4 bases and 10 bases, with 13 bases remaining between them. This CDR3 has 12 residues.

The chain carries TRBV6-1 and TRBJ2-2, with D uncertain. This CDR3 is 16 amino acids long. CDR1 MNHNS and CDR2 SASEGT come from the germline V gene. V lost 6 bases to trimming and J lost 2 bases, with 16 bases between them. CDR3 sequence: CASSHRWQANTGELFF. The DNA of the CDR3 is TGTGCCAGCAGCCACCGTTGGCAGGCTAACACCGGGGAGCTGTTTTTT.

The J gene is TRBJ1-4, the V gene TRBV29-1; D is perhaps TRBD1 (5 bases). With 6 bases removed from V and 8 bases from J, the gap between germline ends came to 16 bases. This CDR3 has 13 amino acids. The germline V gene encodes CDR1 SQVTM and CDR2 ANQGSEA. The CDR3 coding sequence is TGCAGCGTCCGGGGGTTGGCAGCCGAAAAACTGTTTTTT. Translating gives CSVRGLAAEKLFF.

The J gene is TRBJ1-2, the V gene TRBV5-1, with a tentative D call TRBD1 (6 bases). The CDR3 has 15 amino acids. The germline CDR1 and CDR2 sequences are SGHRS and YFSETQ. Trimming removed 5 bases from V and 7 bases from J, with 21 bases in between. The CDR3 loop is CASRDSLGIRSGYTF. The CDR3 region has the DNA TGCGCCAGCAGGGACAGCCTGGGGATCCGCTCTGGCTACACCTTC.

V and J are TRBV7-9 and TRBJ1-1; D call uncertain. This CDR3 is built from 13 residues. Germline assignment: CDR1 SEHNR and CDR2 FQNEAQ (reference sequence). V was shortened by 5 bases and J by 4 bases, with 11 bases between the two germline ends. CDR3 in amino acids: CASSPEGGTEAFF. DNA for the CDR3: TGTGCCAGCAGCCCTGAAGGTGGCACTGAAGCTTTCTTT.

This chain uses TRBV19 with TRBJ1-5; D remains unclear. Looked up from germline, CDR1 is LNHDA and CDR2 is SQIVND (reference sequence). This CDR3 comprises 13 residues. Trimming took 10 bases from V and 5 from J, leaving 15 bases between them. CDR3 DNA: TGTGCCACCCGGTGGAGGGCCGATCAGCCCCAGCATTTT. It yields the protein CATRWRADQPQHF.

The chain employs TRBV7-2 and TRBJ2-5; D is possibly TRBD1 (5 bases). Germline CDR1 is SGHTA and CDR2 is FQGNSA. This CDR3 contains 15 residues. Trimming pared 2 bases from V and 1 base from J, leaving 11 bases between. This CDR3 is CASSLSQGIQETQYF. DNA of the CDR3: TGTGCCAGCAGCTTATCCCAGGGTATCCAAGAGACCCAGTACTTC.

The rearrangement joins TRBV7-9 to TRBJ2-1; 9 nucleotides match TRBD1. CDR3 size: 17 residues. V lost 5 bases and J lost 6; bases outside the gene matches: 14. The germline gives CDR1 SEHNR, CDR2 FQNEAQ (reference sequence). DNA for the CDR3: TGTGCCAGCAGCCCACAGGGGGGGACAGGGTTTACCAATGAGCAGTTCTTC. This translates into CASSPQGGTGFTNEQFF.

This chain connects TRBV6-6 to TRBJ2-1; a weak D match, TRBD2 (5 bases). Deletions cut 2 bases from V and 0 bases from J, with 8 bases between. The CDR3 covers 15 residues. Germline V gene sequence: CDR1 MNHNY, CDR2 SVGAGI (reference sequence). Written as DNA, the CDR3 is TGTGCCAGCAGTTACCGGGGAAGCTCCTACAATGAGCAGTTCTTC. It codes for CASSYRGSSYNEQFF.

The CDR3 reads CATSRDRGSGGLRAQYF. In nucleotides, the CDR3 is TGTGCCACCAGCAGAGATCGGGGCTCAGGGGGCCTAAGGGCCCAGTACTTC. This chain uses TRBV15 with TRBJ2-5, with TRBD1 matching over 8 bases. J lost 9 bases, V lost 0 bases, and 15 bases had no gene match. The germline CDR1 and CDR2 sequences are LNHNV and YYDKDF (reference sequence). The CDR3 loop spans 17 amino acids.